A single sample is the source of the 30 T cell receptor beta chains below, sequenced in a study of T cells after yellow fever vaccination. MiXCR, applied by TCRdb to the 5' RACE reads, yields one record per CDR3 protein. The data hold around 310,000 distinct CDR3 sequences, with more than 8.5% observed a single time. The sample in question was PBMCs, obtained on the day of the first yellow fever vaccination. Receptor source: a man younger than 35 who received the YFV17D yellow fever vaccine.

This clonotype has only a few counts. The V call is TRBV27, the J call TRBJ2-3, with 12 bases aligning to TRBD2. The germline gives CDR1 MNHEY, CDR2 SMNVEV (reference sequence). The CDR3 is made up of 19 amino acids. The J segment lost 2 bases and the V segment lost 5 bases, leaving 14 bases of the junction unmatched. The CDR3 loop reads CASSPLVTSGGSLTDTQYF. The CDR3 coding sequence is TGTGCCAGCAGTCCCTTGGTGACTAGCGGGGGAAGCCTCACAGATACGCAGTATTTT.

This chain links TRBV20-1 with TRBJ1-1; tentatively, D is TRBD1 (6 bases). V was shortened by 0 bases and J by 1 base, with 15 bases between the two germline ends. This CDR3 comprises 16 residues. Looked up from germline, CDR1 is DFQATT and CDR2 is SNEGSKA (reference sequence). The CDR3 here is CSARDQGPTGNTEAFF. The DNA for the CDR3 is TGCAGTGCTAGAGATCAGGGCCCGACAGGGAACACTGAAGCTTTCTTT.

This sequence joins TRBV10-3 and TRBJ2-3; TRBD2 might be the D (7 bases). Germline V gene data show CDR1 as ENHRY and CDR2 as SYGVKD. The length of the CDR3 is 13 residues. Trimming stripped 11 bases from V and 2 bases from J, with 14 bases between. DNA for the CDR3: TGTGCCTCGAGGGGGGGGGACACAGATACGCAGTATTTT. Protein: CASRGGDTDTQYF.

This clonotype has only a few counts. The V gene is TRBV6-1, the J gene TRBJ1-1; 7 nucleotides line up with TRBD1. Germline CDR1 MNHNS, CDR2 SASEGT. J was trimmed by 5 bases and V by 5 bases; bases with no gene match: 11. This CDR3 spans 15 amino acids. Here the CDR3 DNA reads TGTGCCAGCAGTACCCTCGAGGGGGCATGGACTGAAGCTTTCTTT. This sequence encodes CASSTLEGAWTEAFF.

This clonotype was counted many times. The rearrangement links TRBV10-3 to TRBJ2-2; the D gene could be TRBD1 or TRBD2 (5 bases each). Germline CDR1 ENHRY, CDR2 SYGVKD. The CDR3 consists of 12 residues. Between the trimmed V and J ends, which lost 6 bases and 10 bases, there was a span of 12 bases. CDR3 nucleotides: TGTGCCATCAGCATACACGGGACGGAGCTGTTTTTT. It codes for CAISIHGTELFF.

CDR3: CASSSLGGADTQYF. In DNA, the CDR3 is TGTGCCAGCAGCTCCCTGGGGGGAGCGGATACGCAGTATTTT. V is TRBV11-3 and J is TRBJ2-3; a weak D match, TRBD2 (6 bases). CDR3 length equals 14 residues. Trimming stripped 4 bases from V and 6 bases from J, with 14 bases between. Germline CDR1 SGHNT, CDR2 YENEEA.

This clonotype was detected a few times. The chain is built from TRBV7-2 and TRBJ1-2; TRBD1 is a possible D gene (6 bases). The CDR3 consists of 13 residues. V gave up 5 bases and J gave up 2 bases, with 9 bases separating them. Germline CDR1 is SGHTA and CDR2 is FQGNSA. CDR3 loop: CASSGGQNYGYTF. CDR3 bases: TGTGCCAGCAGCGGAGGACAGAACTATGGCTACACCTTC.

This clonotype turned up a few times. The chain employs TRBV6-1 and TRBJ2-7, with 8 bases lining up with TRBD1. Germline V gene lookup returns CDR1 MNHNS and CDR2 SASEGT. This CDR3 region has 14 residues. J lost 6 bases, V lost 2 bases, and 6 bases had no gene match. As DNA, the CDR3 is TGTGCCAGCAGTGAAATGGACAGGGTAGGCGAGCAGTACGTC. The encoded protein is CASSEMDRVGEQYV.

Details on this clonotype: Just one base apart from a much larger clone, this may be a read error. This chain links TRBV7-3 with TRBJ2-3; the D call may be TRBD1 or TRBD2 (5 bases each). The CDR3 has 15 residues. CDR1 SGHTA and CDR2 FQGTGA come from the germline V gene. CDR3 DNA: TGTGCCAGCAGCTATACCGGGACGAGCACAAATACGCAGTATTTT. Translating it yields CASSYTGTSTNTQYF.

This clonotype turned up a few times. V is TRBV4-3 and J is TRBJ2-1, with a possible D match to TRBD2 (5 bases). There are 17 residues in the CDR3. Germline V lookup: CDR1 LGHNA, CDR2 YSLEER. V was trimmed by 0 bases and J by 5 bases, leaving 17 bases between them. The CDR3 protein is CASSQDIGLRPDNEQFF. Here the CDR3 DNA reads TGCGCCAGCAGCCAAGATATAGGACTCCGTCCTGACAATGAGCAGTTCTTC.

There are a few counts of this clonotype. The gene calls are TRBV3-1 and TRBJ2-5; D is ambiguous. In germline, CDR1 is LGHDT, CDR2 YNNKEL (reference sequence). CDR3 length: 14 residues. V gave up 0 bases and J gave up 5 bases, with 10 bases separating them. CDR3 residues: CASSQDGRRETQYF. The CDR3 DNA sequence: TGTGCCAGCAGCCAAGACGGCCGTCGGGAGACCCAGTACTTC.

This rearrangement joins TRBV12-3 or TRBV12-4 to TRBJ1-1, with TRBD1 matching 7 bases. The CDR3 contains 13 residues. The ends lost 6 bases at V and 5 bases at J; junction bases unmatched: 6. CDR3 sequence (DNA): TGTGCCAGCAGCTACCTACAGGGGACTGAAGCTTTCTTT. Its translation: CASSYLQGTEAFF.

There are a few counts of this clonotype. CDR3: CASSPGWGQDEQFF. The CDR3 region has the DNA TGCGCCAGCAGCCCAGGCTGGGGGCAGGATGAGCAGTTCTTC. V is TRBV5-1 and J is TRBJ2-1, with D possibly TRBD1 on 6 matching bases. Germline CDR1 is SGHRS and CDR2 is YFSETQ. The CDR3 covers 14 residues. Deletions cut 4 bases from V and 8 bases from J, with 16 bases between.

This clonotype was found a few times. The J gene is TRBJ2-7, the V gene TRBV7-9, with a tentative D call TRBD1 (6 bases). Per germline, CDR1 SEHNR and CDR2 FQNEAQ (reference sequence). Trimming removed 4 bases from V and 2 bases from J, with 15 bases in between. This CDR3 contains 15 residues. CDR3 amino acids: CASSSKTGPTYEQYF. The CDR3 DNA follows: TGTGCCAGCAGCTCGAAGACAGGTCCCACCTACGAGCAGTACTTC.

This clonotype has just a few counts. DNA of the CDR3: TGTGCCAGCAGAGGAACCAGAACCGACACCGGGGAGCTGTTTTTT. It is translated as CASRGTRTDTGELFF. The gene calls are TRBV7-6 and TRBJ2-2; unclear D gene. The germline V gene has CDR1 SGHVS and CDR2 FNYEAQ. The CDR3 sequence is 15 residues long. V lost 6 bases and J lost 3, with 14 bases in between.

This clonotype was detected ten times or more. The CDR3 coding sequence is TGTGCCAGCAGCCAAGGTTGGGACGGCTCCTACGAGCAGTACGTC. Protein sequence: CASSQGWDGSYEQYV. The rearrangement uses TRBV6-1 and TRBJ2-7, with D perhaps being TRBD1 or TRBD2 (5 bases each). The CDR3 loop spans 15 amino acids. V was cut by 6 bases and J by 0 bases, with 15 bases left in between. Per germline, CDR1 MNHNS and CDR2 SASEGT.

This clonotype was detected only a few times. The chain carries TRBV7-6 and TRBJ2-7; TRBD2 is a possible D gene (5 bases). The CDR3 length is 16 residues. Trimming removed 8 bases from V and 1 base from J, with 21 bases in between. Germline lookup yields CDR1 SGHVS and CDR2 FNYEAQ. Here the CDR3 reads CASRPNTWTESYEQYF. Here the CDR3 DNA reads TGTGCCAGCCGCCCCAACACATGGACTGAATCCTACGAGCAGTACTTC. Full variable domain (rest looked up from reference TRBV7-6 and TRBJ2-7): GAGVSQSPRYKVTKRGQDVALRCDPISGHVSLYWYRQALGQGPEFLTYFNYEAQQDKSGLPNDRFSAERPEGSISTLTIQRTEQRDSAMYRCASRPNTWTESYEQYFGPGTRLTVT.

This clonotype was counted at least ten times. The CDR3 loop is CASSQPGRTEAFF. In DNA, the CDR3 is TGTGCCAGCAGCCAGCCAGGACGGACTGAAGCTTTCTTT. V usage is TRBV4-2 and J usage is TRBJ1-1; D not resolved. The ends were cut back, 3 bases at V and 5 bases at J, with 10 bases in the middle. The CDR3 covers 13 residues. CDR1 is LGHNA and CDR2 is YNFKEQ in the germline V gene.

Comments on this clonotype: A much larger clone is a single base away; this may be a read error. The chain has TRBV5-5 and TRBJ2-2; D gene uncertain. Trimming left V 7 bases short and J 10 bases short, with 11 bases between. The CDR3 contains 11 residues. Germline CDR1 SGHKS, CDR2 YYEKEE (reference sequence). The CDR3 is CASGINEELFF. The CDR3 coding sequence is TGTGCCAGCGGAATTAACGAGGAGCTGTTTTTT.

This clonotype was counted only a few times. CDR3 residues: CASIMGDTQYF. The CDR3, as DNA: TGTGCCAGCATAATGGGGGATACGCAGTATTTT. The rearrangement uses TRBV5-4 and TRBJ2-3; D is undetermined. V lost 6 bases to trimming and J lost 6 bases, with 8 bases between them. The CDR3 covers 11 residues. Germline V gene data show CDR1 as SGHNT and CDR2 as YYREEE (reference sequence).

This clonotype was counted only a few times. The chain has TRBV4-1 and TRBJ2-7; TRBD2 agrees at 8 bases. The CDR3 extends over 16 amino acids. The V and J ends lost 1 base and 4 bases, in that order; junction bases with no gene match: 9. Germline V CDR1 and CDR2: MGHRA, YSYEKL. The CDR3: CASSQATSGPFYEQYF. The CDR3 nucleotides read TGCGCCAGCAGCCAAGCCACTAGCGGACCCTTTTACGAGCAGTACTTC.

This clonotype was counted ten times or more. The rearrangement links TRBV7-9 to TRBJ2-2; maybe TRBD1 (6 bases). Per the germline V gene, CDR1 is SEHNR and CDR2 is FQNEAQ (reference sequence). Deletions cut 4 bases from V and 2 bases from J, with 11 bases between. This CDR3 has 15 residues. CDR3 sequence (DNA): TGTGCCAGCAGCTCCGGACAGAGAAACACCGGGGAGCTGTTTTTT. Translated: CASSSGQRNTGELFF. Full variable domain (outside the CDR3, taken from reference TRBV7-9 and TRBJ2-2): DTGVSQNPRHKITKRGQNVTFRCDPISEHNRLYWYRQTLGQGPEFLTYFQNEAQLEKSRLLSDRFSAERPKGSFSTLEIQRTEQGDSAMYLCASSSGQRNTGELFFGEGSRLTVL.

This clonotype was seen only a few times. The chain couples TRBV4-2 to TRBJ1-1, with unresolved D. Per germline, CDR1 LGHNA and CDR2 YNFKEQ. The CDR3 spans 17 residues. Trimming shortened V by 1 base and J by 5 bases, and 20 bases separated the two germline ends. The CDR3 DNA reads as TGTGCCAGCAGCCAAGGAGGGATTGGAGAGGGCGGTACTGAAGCTTTCTTT. Its translation: CASSQGGIGEGGTEAFF.

This chain joins TRBV2 and TRBJ2-3; D unresolved. The CDR3 is 14 residues long. CDR1 and CDR2 (germline): SNHLY, FYNNEI. Deletions cut 8 bases from V and 0 bases from J, with 12 bases between. Written as DNA, the CDR3 is TGTGCCAGCTACCTGAGTCTTAGCACAGATACGCAGTATTTT. This translates into CASYLSLSTDTQYF.

This clonotype was observed a handful of times. The rearrangement links TRBV7-9 to TRBJ2-3; D might be TRBD2 (6 bases). The germline gives CDR1 SEHNR, CDR2 FQNEAQ (reference sequence). V lost 5 bases and J lost 4, with 16 bases in between. There are 15 residues in the CDR3. CDR3 protein: CASSPRDSDADTQYF. Written as DNA, the CDR3 is TGTGCCAGCAGCCCCCGGGACTCGGACGCAGATACGCAGTATTTT.

This clonotype came up a few times. The rearrangement links TRBV7-3 to TRBJ2-5; 11 positions agree with TRBD1. Per germline, CDR1 SGHTA and CDR2 FQGTGA. The V gene end was trimmed by 5 bases and the J gene end by 5 bases; junction bases not matched to a gene: 7. The CDR3 consists of 15 residues. DNA of the CDR3: TGTGCCAGCAGCACCGGACAGGGGGCGGCGGAGACCCAGTACTTC. Encoded protein: CASSTGQGAAETQYF.

A few counts support this clonotype. This chain joins TRBV29-1 and TRBJ2-1, with 11 bases that match TRBD2. The CDR3 runs 13 residues. Unmatched junction bases numbered 3, after V lost 6 bases and J lost 5 bases. Germline V gives CDR1 SQVTM, CDR2 ANQGSEA. DNA of the CDR3: TGCAGCGTCGGGACTAGCGGTGACAATGAGCAGTTCTTC. It specifies CSVGTSGDNEQFF.

The genes are TRBV23-1 and TRBJ2-1; D remains unclear. TRBV23-1 is flagged as an ORF with uncertain function. This CDR3 has 14 amino acids. Trimming stripped 1 base from V and 7 bases from J, with 11 bases between. As DNA, the CDR3 is TGCGCCAGCAGTCAATGTGCCAGAAAAAATGAGCAGTTCTTC. It yields the protein CASSQCARKNEQFF.

This clonotype was picked up a small number of times. V is TRBV11-2 and J is TRBJ2-5; no definite D call. CDR1 and CDR2 from the germline V gene are SGHAT and FQNNGV. The V end was cut by 5 bases, the J end by 3 bases, with 13 bases between. The CDR3 length is 14 residues. Here the CDR3 reads CASSLRGPEETQYF. CDR3 coding DNA: TGTGCCAGCAGCCTGCGAGGCCCTGAAGAGACCCAGTACTTC.

This chain connects TRBV19 to TRBJ2-1; D gene unclear. V was shortened by 1 base and J by 3 bases, with 7 bases between the two germline ends. CDR1 and CDR2 (germline): LNHDA, SQIVND (reference sequence). The CDR3 extends over 14 amino acids. In nucleotides, the CDR3 is TGTGCCAGTAGTATAGGTCCAAACTACAATGAGCAGTTCTTC. It encodes CASSIGPNYNEQFF. The full variable domain, rest sourced from reference TRBV19 and TRBJ2-1, is DGGITQSPKYLFRKEGQNVTLSCEQNLNHDAMYWYRQDPGQGLRLIYYSQIVNDFQKGDIAEGYSVSREKKESFPLTVTSAQKNPTAFYLCASSIGPNYNEQFFGPGTRLTVL.